A single sample gave rise to the 12 T cell receptor beta chains below, sequenced in a study of beta chain features in type 1 diabetes (dated by TCRdb to 2017 to 2018). The library was built by means of the immunoSEQ multiplex PCR assay. The entire amount of isolated RNA was reverse transcribed using the High Capacity cDNA Reverse Transcription Kit, so the sequenced TCRB transcripts were expressed ones. Imported from immuneACCESS, the table was reduced by TCRdb to in-frame sequences with V and J called. These copies leave out some clones; in studies compared against another copy, an unresolved V gene accounts for under half, and the cause of the remainder is not known. The sample table contains 400,000 to 550,000 clones; only one count was recorded for about an eighth of them. The top ten constitute 0.045% to 0.05% of the sample. The sample taken for sequencing was naive CD4+ T cells from blood. The cell subset or site label, read with the paper, signifies: true naive CD4+ T cells. All receptors derive from a woman aged 18-35 years in good health.

This clone turned up a few times. The V call is TRBV4-3, the J call TRBJ1-6, with a weak D call TRBD1 (6 bases). The CDR3 covers 17 residues. Germline loops: CDR1 LGHNA, CDR2 YSLEER. V lost 2 bases to trimming and J lost 6 bases, with 17 bases between them. The chain's CDR3 is CASSQLSPGASNSPLHF. Written as DNA, the CDR3 is TGCGCCAGCAGCCAATTATCCCCGGGGGCTTCTAATTCACCCCTCCACTTT.

The chain recombines TRBV7-9 with TRBJ2-1, with D perhaps matching TRBD1 (6 bases). This CDR3 is built from 15 residues. With 3 bases removed from V and 8 bases from J, the gap between germline ends came to 17 bases. Germline CDR1 and CDR2: SEHNR and FQNEAQ (reference sequence). The CDR3 sequence: CASSFQTGFQDEQFF. DNA for the CDR3: TGTGCCAGCAGCTTCCAAACAGGGTTTCAAGATGAGCAGTTCTTC.

V usage is TRBV28 and J usage is TRBJ2-1; 7 bases match TRBD2. CDR3 length: 14 residues. Trimming took 2 bases from V and 10 from J; bases not matched to a gene: 8. Germline V gene data show CDR1 as MDHEN and CDR2 as SYDVKM. The CDR3 protein is CASSLILAGGEQFF. DNA for the CDR3: TGTGCCAGCAGTTTAATCTTAGCGGGCGGGGAGCAGTTCTTC. Variable domain in full (rest from reference TRBV28 and TRBJ2-1): DVKVTQSSRYLVKRTGEKVFLECVQDMDHENMFWYRQDPGLGLRLIYFSYDVKMKEKGDIPEGYSVSREKKERFSLILESASTNQTSMYLCASSLILAGGEQFFGPGTRLTVL.

This clone was counted only a few times. The J gene is TRBJ1-1, the V gene TRBV15, with D perhaps TRBD1 (5 bases). The germline CDR1 and CDR2 sequences are LNHNV and YYDKDF (reference sequence). CDR3 length: 13 residues. The ends were cut back, 0 bases at V and 8 bases at J, with 10 bases in the middle. The CDR3 DNA follows: TGTGCCACCAGCAGAGAGGCAGGGAGAGAAGCTTTCTTT. It is translated as CATSREAGREAFF.

This clone has more than one count but fewer than ten. The V and J genes are TRBV29-1 and TRBJ1-3; D ambiguous. V was trimmed by 4 bases and J by 4 bases, leaving 11 bases between them. This CDR3 has 13 residues. Germline CDR1 is SQVTM and CDR2 is ANQGSEA. CDR3 bases: TGCAGCGTTGCCGGCAGGTTGGGAAACACCATATATTTT. This codes for CSVAGRLGNTIYF. The variable domain in full, completed from reference TRBV29-1 and TRBJ1-3, reads SAVISQKPSRDICQRGTSLTIQCQVDSQVTMMFWYRQQPGQSLTLIATANQGSEATYESGFVIDKFPISRPNLTFSTLTVSNMSPEDSSIYLCSVAGRLGNTIYFGEGSWLTVV.

This chain links TRBV4-2 with TRBJ2-1, with TRBD2 matching 7 bases. The CDR3 contains 15 residues. The V segment lost 3 bases and the J segment 6 bases; nucleotides outside the gene matches: 8. Germline V gives CDR1 LGHNA, CDR2 YNFKEQ. This CDR3 is CASSHVTGGGNEQFF. As DNA, the CDR3 is TGTGCCAGCAGCCACGTAACTGGCGGGGGCAATGAGCAGTTCTTC.

The chain links TRBV15 to TRBJ1-5; no reliable D call. Per germline, CDR1 LNHNV and CDR2 YYDKDF (reference sequence). The CDR3 is made up of 13 amino acids. V shed 5 bases and J shed 5 bases, with 10 bases lying between them. CDR3 residues: CATSDGFYQPQHF. The CDR3 DNA reads as TGTGCCACCAGCGATGGGTTTTATCAGCCCCAGCATTTT.

CDR3 coding DNA: TGTGCCAGCAGTCAGGGGTTGGAGACCCAGTACTTC. Protein: CASSQGLETQYF. V is TRBV2 and J is TRBJ2-5; tentative D call: TRBD1 (6 bases). Trimming removed 5 bases at V and 5 bases at J, with 9 bases between. CDR3 length: 12 residues. Germline CDR1 and CDR2: SNHLY and FYNNEI.

V is TRBV10-3 and J is TRBJ1-5; D perhaps matches TRBD1 (6 bases). CDR1 is ENHRY and CDR2 is SYGVKD in the germline V gene. The CDR3 is made up of 13 amino acids. The CDR3 region has the DNA TGTGCTTCCAGGGGAGACAGCAATCAGCCCCAGCATTTT. It yields the protein CASRGDSNQPQHF.

The chain's CDR3 is CASIQQGRDGYTF. In DNA form, the CDR3 reads TGTGCCAGCATTCAACAGGGGAGGGATGGCTACACCTTC. The V gene is TRBV28, the J gene TRBJ1-2; 7 bases line up with TRBD1. CDR3 size: 13 residues. Losses at the gene ends were 7 bases for V and 6 bases for J; bases not matched to a gene: 8. Germline CDR1 reads MDHEN; CDR2 reads SYDVKM.

The rearrangement links TRBV7-3 to TRBJ2-3; weak D call: TRBD2 (5 bases). V gave up 2 bases and J gave up 3 bases, with 9 bases separating them. Germline V gene data show CDR1 as SGHTA and CDR2 as FQGTGA. There are 14 residues in the CDR3. The CDR3 DNA reads as TGTGCCAGCAGCTTATGGCCGGGGACAGATACGCAGTATTTT. Protein sequence: CASSLWPGTDTQYF.

There are a few counts of this clone. This chain uses TRBV5-6 with TRBJ2-1; 8 bases fit TRBD1. In germline, CDR1 is SGHDT, CDR2 YYEEEE. The CDR3 extends over 15 amino acids. With V trimmed by 3 bases and J by 6 bases, 8 bases remained unmatched. The DNA of the CDR3 is TGTGCCAGCAGCTACGTGACAGGGGTTGTCAATGAGCAGTTCTTC. Translating it yields CASSYVTGVVNEQFF.